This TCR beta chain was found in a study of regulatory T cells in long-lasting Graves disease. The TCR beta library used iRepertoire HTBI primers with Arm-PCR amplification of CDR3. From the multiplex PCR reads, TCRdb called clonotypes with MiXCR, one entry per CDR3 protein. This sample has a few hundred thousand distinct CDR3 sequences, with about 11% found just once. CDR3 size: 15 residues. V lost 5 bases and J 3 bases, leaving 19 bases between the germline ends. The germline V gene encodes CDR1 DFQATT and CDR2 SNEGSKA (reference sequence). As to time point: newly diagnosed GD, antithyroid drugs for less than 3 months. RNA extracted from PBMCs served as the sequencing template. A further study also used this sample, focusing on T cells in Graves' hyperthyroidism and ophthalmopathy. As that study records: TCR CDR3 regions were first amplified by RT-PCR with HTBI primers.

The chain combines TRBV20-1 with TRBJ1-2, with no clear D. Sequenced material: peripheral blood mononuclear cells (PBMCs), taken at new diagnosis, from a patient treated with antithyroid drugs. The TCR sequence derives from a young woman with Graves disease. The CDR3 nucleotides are TGCAGTGCTTCCTTTTGGCGTGGGTACGACTATGGCTACACCTTC. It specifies CSASFWRGYDYGYTF.